This TCR beta chain was found in a study of CD8 T cells in ankylosing spondylitis. V gave up 3 bases and J gave up 7 bases, with 15 bases separating them. The CDR3 runs to 15 residues. As the method for making TCR beta libraries, quantitative 5'-RACE with molecular barcodes was used. TCRdb independently ran MiXCR on the 5' RACE reads; one entry per CDR3 protein. The repertoire holds 250,000 to 400,000 distinct CDR3 sequences, with roughly 11% as singletons. In its sample, this clonotype was seen many times. Its matching antigen is unknown. Points from the study as a whole: For ankylosing spondylitis blood, a TCR beta motif of under ten highly homologous variants appeared characteristic. Previously reported in reactive arthritis synovial fluid and blood were some of the motif variants.

Sequencing was carried out using blood, either unsorted or a sorted T cell fraction (not recorded which). V gene TRBV12-3 or TRBV12-4 combines with J gene TRBJ1-4; perhaps TRBD1 as D (5 bases). This TCR was recovered from a female donor with ankylosing spondylitis or in good health (not recorded which). The DNA of the CDR3 is TGTGCCAGCAGTTTTACTAAGGGACTTGCTGAAAAACTGTTTTTT. Protein sequence: CASSFTKGLAEKLFF.